This T cell receptor (beta chain) was observed in a study of blood T cells in healthy people across ages. A sample-barcoded 5' primer and a J-beta primer mix were used in a second PCR of roughly 7 to 11 cycles. TCRdb used MiXCR to reprocess the 5' RACE reads, holding one entry per CDR3 protein. The sample gives some 1,800,000 distinct CDR3 sequences, 35% to 50% of which show up once; 20% to 25% is in the top ten. Many counts were recorded for this clonotype. Per the germline V gene, CDR1 is LGHNA and CDR2 is YNFKEQ. After removal of 1 base from V and 0 bases from J, the junction contained 9 bases not matched to a gene. This CDR3 has 19 residues.

The rearrangement joins TRBV4-2 to TRBJ2-6, with TRBD1 identical over 7 bases. The sample comprised blood. The TCR originated in a human donor in good health. The CDR3, as DNA: TGTGCCAGCAGCCAAGCACCGGGACAGATACTCTCTGGGGCCAACGTCCTGACTTTC. Residues: CASSQAPGQILSGANVLTF.